This T cell receptor beta chain stems from a study of response to subunit inactivated influenza vaccine. Study-level findings and limits: Authors suggested few new T cells are recruited by each seasonal influenza vaccination.

TCRdb called the RT-PCR reads again in MiXCR, with one record for every CDR3 protein. The sample lists fewer than 800,000 distinct CDR3 sequences; approximately 14% were seen once. This clonotype was counted only a few times. As yet, its antigen is unknown. The starting material was PBMCs from blood, obtained 11 to 12 days after vaccination. The TCR comes from a man aged 45-65 years who received an inactivated influenza vaccine.

CDR3 residues: CSVVPRDFSYQETQYF. The CDR3 DNA is TGCAGCGTTGTGCCCCGGGACTTCTCGTACCAAGAGACCCAGTACTTC. The chain recombines TRBV29-1 with TRBJ2-5, with D possibly matching TRBD2 (6 bases). The germline CDR1 and CDR2 sequences are SQVTM and ANQGSEA. The CDR3 consists of 16 residues. The ends were cut back, 4 bases at V and 0 bases at J, with 18 bases in the middle.